This TCR beta chain was retrieved from a study of control samples from healthy donors and cancer patients (TCRdb year 2020). The method behind the library was the immunoSEQ multiplex PCR assay. TCRdb stores this immuneACCESS table with in-frame sequences only. Part of the clones is absent; in the studies checked, under half of the shortfall reflects unresolved V genes, and no reason is known for the rest. The sample table holds 15,000 to 20,000 clones, of which approximately 86% were seen once. In total, the top ten clones hold roughly 11% of the sample. About this clone: Its antigen is not yet known. There are no base qualities to consult, and no much larger clone falls within one base.

The germline V gene encodes CDR1 SSHAT and CDR2 FNYEAQ (reference sequence). V is cut by 5 bases and J by 6 bases, and the space between the germline ends is 15 bases. The CDR3 numbers 14 residues from cysteine through phenylalanine. The entry retains the CDR3 DNA only, 42 bases that are in frame from base 1. The sequence links TRBV7-7 to TRBJ2-3, with an unclear D gene assignment. The sequence was collected from a woman between 65 and 79 years old with colorectal cancer. Sequencing was performed on PBMCs. CDR3 protein: CASSPSGPGDTQYF. The nucleotides are TGTGCCAGCAGCCCCTCGGGCCCGGGCGATACGCAGTATTTT.